Below are 23 T cell receptor beta chains sequenced from a single sample in a study of blood T cell repertoires in COVID-19. Sequencing was performed with immunoSEQ multiplex PCR; in TCRdb, only in-frame clones are kept and a portion is missing. The sample lists roughly 290,000 clones; 75% to 90% were seen once. The sample comprised PBMCs or T cells enriched from blood (not recorded which). The receptors stem from a young man who had recovered from COVID-19.

This clone was counted a single time. V usage is TRBV4-1 and J usage is TRBJ2-7; no definite D call. Looked up from germline, CDR1 is MGHRA and CDR2 is YSYEKL. The CDR3 extends over 15 amino acids. V was cut by 0 bases and J by 2 bases, with 11 bases left in between. CDR3 in DNA: TGCGCCAGCAGCCAAGAAAGACTCCCGGCCTACGAGCAGTACTTC. The encoded protein is CASSQERLPAYEQYF.

This sequence joins TRBV7-9 and TRBJ2-1, with D perhaps TRBD1 (5 bases). CDR3 size: 15 residues. From germline, CDR1 is SEHNR and CDR2 FQNEAQ (reference sequence). The germline V and J ends were trimmed by 1 base and 7 bases, with 14 bases remaining between them. The CDR3 DNA follows: TGTGCCAGCAGCTTAGTTGACAGAATCGAGAATGAGCAGTTCTTC. Its translation is CASSLVDRIENEQFF.

The rearrangement uses TRBV23-1 and TRBJ1-5; no clear D. TRBV23-1 is noted as an ORF with a role that remains uncertain. The CDR3 has 16 amino acids. V gave up 7 bases and J gave up 4 bases, with 20 bases separating them. CDR3 nucleotide sequence: TGCGCCAGCACCATACTGCGTAAACCACAGAATCAGCCCCAGCATTTT. This codes for CASTILRKPQNQPQHF.

The V gene is TRBV5-4, the J gene TRBJ2-1; TRBD2 aligns across 15 bases. Germline V lookup: CDR1 SGHNT, CDR2 YYREEE (reference sequence). CDR3 size: 16 residues. J gave up 7 bases and V 5 bases, and 7 bases lay outside the gene matches. This CDR3 is CASSPRTSGGANEQFF. The DNA of the CDR3 is TGTGCCAGCAGTCCTAGGACTAGCGGGGGGGCAAATGAGCAGTTCTTC.

This chain uses TRBV5-1 with TRBJ2-5, with D unclear. Deletions cut 4 bases from V and 5 bases from J, with 12 bases between. The germline V gene has CDR1 SGHRS and CDR2 YFSETQ. The CDR3 covers 13 residues. CDR3 in DNA: TGCGCCAGCAGCCTGACATTTTCTGAGACCCAGTACTTC. Translation: CASSLTFSETQYF.

The chain has TRBV6-1 and TRBJ2-3; D remains unclear. Germline V CDR1 and CDR2: MNHNS, SASEGT. V was shortened by 7 bases and J by 2 bases, with 4 bases between the two germline ends. The CDR3 consists of 11 residues. For the CDR3, the DNA is TGTGCCAGCACCCTCACAGATACGCAGTATTTT. The encoded protein is CASTLTDTQYF.

This chain uses TRBV5-5 with TRBJ1-1; D gene ambiguous. V dropped 1 base and J dropped 1 base, with 5 bases sitting between them. Looked up from germline, CDR1 is SGHKS and CDR2 is YYEKEE (reference sequence). This CDR3 has 13 amino acids. The CDR3 coding sequence is TGTGCCAGCAGCTTGATTCGGAACACTGAAGCTTTCTTT. Amino acids: CASSLIRNTEAFF.

The CDR3 loop reads CASSQGRPRLAAADTQYF. The DNA for the CDR3 is TGTGCCAGCAGCCAAGGCCGACCGAGACTAGCTGCCGCAGATACGCAGTATTTT. The V call is TRBV3-1 (or the pseudogene TRBV3-2), the J call TRBJ2-3, with TRBD2 matching over 7 bases. V shed 1 base, J shed 4 bases, and the junction held 14 bases outside the gene matches. CDR3 length equals 18 residues. Germline V gene lookup returns CDR1 LGHDT and CDR2 YNNKEL (reference sequence).

The chain links TRBV5-5 to TRBJ1-5; 7 bases are a match to TRBD1. This CDR3 contains 15 residues. Per the germline V gene, CDR1 is SGHKS and CDR2 is YYEKEE (reference sequence). With 1 base clipped from V and 7 bases from J, the junction kept 8 bases outside the gene matches. The CDR3 reads CASSLFDRAEQPQHF. CDR3 nucleotide sequence: TGTGCCAGCAGCTTGTTTGACAGGGCGGAACAGCCCCAGCATTTT.

The V and J genes are TRBV18 and TRBJ2-1; 9 bases map to TRBD2. Per the germline V gene, CDR1 is KGHSH and CDR2 is LQKENI. The CDR3 extends over 16 amino acids. V lost 3 bases to trimming and J lost 6 bases; unmatched junction nucleotides: 9. CDR3 in amino acids: CASSPTGTSSGNEQFF. In nucleotides, the CDR3 is TGTGCCAGCTCACCTACCGGGACTAGCAGTGGCAATGAGCAGTTCTTC.

V gene TRBV6-5 combines with J gene TRBJ1-5; D uncertain. Germline V gene lookup returns CDR1 MNHEY and CDR2 SVGAGI. The CDR3 totals 12 residues. V was cut by 8 bases and J by 4 bases, with 9 bases left in between. The CDR3 protein is CASSNLNQPQHF. The CDR3 bases are TGTGCCAGCTCCAACCTAAATCAGCCCCAGCATTTT.

V is TRBV7-6 and J is TRBJ2-1; 9 bases match TRBD2. With V trimmed by 3 bases and J by 7 bases, 7 bases remained unmatched. CDR1 and CDR2 from the germline V gene are SGHVS and FNYEAQ. The CDR3 runs 15 residues. In nucleotides, the CDR3 is TGTGCCAGCAGCTTTCCTAGCGGGGTAAGAAATGAGCAGTTCTTC. It translates to CASSFPSGVRNEQFF.

V is TRBV21-1 and J is TRBJ1-3. TRBV21-1 is assigned pseudogene status. CDR3 length equals 17 residues. In DNA, the CDR3 is TGTGCCAGCAGCAAAGGGTACTACGGCACCTCTGGAAACACCATATATTTT. Translating gives CASSKGYYGTSGNTIYF.

A remark on this clone: Other DNA sequences in the sample encode the same CDR3. DNA of the CDR3: TGCGCCAGCAGTCATCATGACAGCCGCCTCTCTGGAAACACCATATATTTT. It translates to CASSHHDSRLSGNTIYF. This sequence joins TRBV23-1 and TRBJ1-3; D possibly corresponds to TRBD1 (5 bases). TRBV23-1 falls under the ORF class, with uncertain function. V dropped 3 bases and J dropped 0 bases, with 15 bases sitting between them. This CDR3 is 17 amino acids long.

The chain joins TRBV19 to TRBJ2-5; perhaps TRBD1 as D (5 bases). The V gene's germline CDR1 is LNHDA and CDR2 SQIVND (reference sequence). Trimming left V 1 base short and J 4 bases short, with 13 bases between. The CDR3 has 15 amino acids. The CDR3 sequence is CASSIVAREGETQYF. DNA for the CDR3: TGTGCCAGTAGTATAGTGGCCAGGGAAGGAGAGACCCAGTACTTC.

This chain connects TRBV30 to TRBJ1-5; D ambiguous. The CDR3 totals 13 residues. In germline, CDR1 is GTSNPN, CDR2 SVGIG (reference sequence). Trimming cost V 1 base and J 6 bases, with 10 bases left between them. The CDR3 nucleotides read TGTGCCTGGAGTGGGGCACGCACTCAGCCCCAGCATTTT. Its protein product is CAWSGARTQPQHF.

The J gene is TRBJ1-2, the V gene TRBV5-6; 7 bases align to TRBD1. The germline CDR1 and CDR2 sequences are SGHDT and YYEEEE. The CDR3 is 15 residues long. Trimming at V came to 3 bases and at J to 4 bases, leaving 9 bases not matched to a gene. In DNA form, the CDR3 reads TGTGCCAGCAGCTCCGACAGGGAAACCCTCTATGGCTACACCTTC. It encodes CASSSDRETLYGYTF.

J is TRBJ2-7 and V is TRBV4-1, with 7 bases fitting TRBD1. CDR3 size: 14 residues. Trimming cost V 0 bases and J 5 bases; bases outside gene matches: 4. The V gene's germline CDR1 is MGHRA and CDR2 YSYEKL. The CDR3 reads CASSQDPQGNEQYF. CDR3 sequence (DNA): TGCGCCAGCAGCCAAGATCCACAGGGGAACGAGCAGTACTTC.

The genes are TRBV29-1 and TRBJ1-2, with 7 bases matching TRBD1. The CDR3 runs 12 residues. Germline CDR1 is SQVTM and CDR2 is ANQGSEA. Trimming took 3 bases from V and 5 from J; bases not matched to a gene: 3. CDR3 nucleotide sequence: TGCAGCGTTGAGGACAGGACATATGGCTACACCTTC. This translates into CSVEDRTYGYTF.

The CDR3 reads CASSLEAGSPLHF. In nucleotides, the CDR3 is TGTGCCAGCAGCTTAGAGGCGGGTTCACCCCTCCACTTT. The chain combines TRBV7-9 with TRBJ1-6; D is undetermined. The length of the CDR3 is 13 residues. The V and J ends lost 1 base and 9 bases respectively, with 7 bases between them. Germline V lookup: CDR1 SEHNR, CDR2 FQNEAQ (reference sequence).

In this sample, this clone turned up once. The chain carries TRBV5-1 and TRBJ1-2, with 7 bases matching TRBD1. Germline CDR1 SGHRS, CDR2 YFSETQ. The ends lost 0 bases at V and 4 bases at J; junction bases unmatched: 6. This CDR3 has 15 residues. CDR3 residues: CASSLAEAGGYGYTF. The CDR3 DNA follows: TGCGCCAGCAGCTTGGCGGAAGCAGGGGGCTATGGCTACACCTTC.

V gene TRBV5-6 combines with J gene TRBJ1-5, with D perhaps matching TRBD1 (5 bases). Germline V gene sequence: CDR1 SGHDT, CDR2 YYEEEE. There are 15 residues in the CDR3. V lost 0 bases and J lost 6, with 13 bases in between. The CDR3 loop is CASSLGEGSGQPQHF. The DNA for the CDR3 is TGTGCCAGCAGCTTGGGGGAGGGGTCGGGTCAGCCCCAGCATTTT.

This clone was seen just once. V usage is TRBV19 and J usage is TRBJ1-5; 11 nucleotides align to TRBD1. Germline values: CDR1 LNHDA, CDR2 SQIVND (reference sequence). The ends lost 3 bases at V and 1 base at J; junction bases unmatched: 20. This CDR3 comprises 22 residues. The chain's CDR3 is CASSMDRGLRSRLAKSNQPQHF. Written as DNA, the CDR3 is TGTGCCAGTAGTATGGACAGGGGGCTGAGAAGTCGCCTAGCAAAGAGCAATCAGCCCCAGCATTTT.